This TCR beta chain was observed in a study of OX40 agonist ivuxolimab in advanced cancers. The junction had 3 bases not matched to a gene; V was cut back by 5 bases and J by 5 bases. CDR1 is SGHTA, CDR2 FQGNSA, per germline. There are 12 residues in the CDR3. About this clone itself: Its antigen is as yet unknown.

Study-wide results and caveats: Fewer expanded clones were found on average in CD4+ than in CD8+ T cells. Certain nonresponders additionally had low normalized T-cell clonal expansion.

Libraries were prepared by immunoSEQ multiplex PCR; TCRdb keeps only in-frame clonotypes and omits some of them. The data contain 53,000 or so clones, 75% to 80% of them singletons. This receptor was taken from an adult with an advanced solid tumor such as melanoma, head and neck, liver or kidney cancer. The input for sequencing was CD4+ or CD8+ T cells sorted from blood, taken in a trial of the OX40 agonist ivuxolimab. The chain links TRBV7-2 to TRBJ2-7, with 7 bases aligning to TRBD2. In DNA, the CDR3 is TGTGCCAGCAGCGGGGGGGGTCACGAGCAGTACTTC. Residues: CASSGGGHEQYF.